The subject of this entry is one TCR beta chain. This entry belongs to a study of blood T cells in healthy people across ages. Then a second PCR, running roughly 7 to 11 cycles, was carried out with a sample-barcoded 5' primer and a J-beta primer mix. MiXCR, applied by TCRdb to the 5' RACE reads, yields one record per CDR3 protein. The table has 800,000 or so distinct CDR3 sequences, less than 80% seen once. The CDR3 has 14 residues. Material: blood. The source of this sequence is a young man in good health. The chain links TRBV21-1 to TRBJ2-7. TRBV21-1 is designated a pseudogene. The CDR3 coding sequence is TGTGCCAGCAGCAAAGGCTTGTTGGACGACGAGCAGTACTTC. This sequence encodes CASSKGLLDDEQYF.